The clone carrying this T cell receptor (beta chain) has at least ten counts. This entry is derived from a study of blood T cell repertoires in COVID-19. Study summary: COVID-19 samples, acute and convalescent, were from the United States, Italy and Spain. Sample material is recorded as cDNA or gDNA derived from T cells, B-cell-depleted T cells, or PBMCs.

From germline, CDR1 is MNHEY and CDR2 SMNVEV (reference sequence). The CDR3 has 17 amino acids. The ends were cut back, 5 bases at V and 4 bases at J, with 21 bases in the middle. Assay used: immunoSEQ multiplex PCR; TCRdb lists only in-frame clones, some missing. The sample lists some 140,000 clones, roughly 85% occurring once. This TCR was recovered from a human donor in a cohort sampled during active COVID-19. The sequencing sample was made of peripheral blood. The chain couples TRBV27 to TRBJ2-1; maybe TRBD2 (6 bases). For the CDR3, the DNA is TGTGCCAGCAGTCCTACCCCAGTGTGGGAGGAGTACAATGAGCAGTTCTTC. Its translation is CASSPTPVWEEYNEQFF.